A selection of T cell receptor beta chains follows, all from one sample in a study of shared clonotypes between healthy human individuals. Here immunoSEQ multiplex PCR was the method, and the copy in TCRdb shows in-frame clones only, minus some. The repertoire holds about 180,000 clones, with 90% to 95% as singletons. The sample comprised naive CD4+ T cells sorted from blood. Every receptor here comes from a woman younger than 45 in good health. CDR3s include the opening cysteine and the closing phenylalanine or tryptophan. The listing skips clone size in some rows; elsewhere it reads once, few, many or a size class.

TRBV6-1	NA	TRBJ2-7	CASRGSLPSSYEQYF
TRBV5-1	NA	TRBJ1-1	CASSPMEYTEAFF
TRBV7-8	NA	NA	CASQPGRGSYEQYF
TRBV4-1	NA	TRBJ1-1	CASSHNSGGWAEAFF
TRBV30	few	TRBJ2-7	CAWSTGASEQYF
TRBV6-1	NA	TRBJ1-5	CASSVEPNQPQHF
TRBV28	NA	TRBJ1-2	CASVGQGAYGYTF
TRBV10-1	NA	TRBJ2-7	CASSDAGVGYEQYF
TRBV18	NA	TRBJ1-1	CASSQGDEAFF
TRBV29-1	NA	TRBJ1-3	CSVWGQGNTIYF
TRBV28	NA	TRBJ1-1	CASSQPDIVNTEAFF
TRBV5-1	NA	TRBJ2-5	CASSPGPQETQYF
TRBV18	NA	TRBJ2-5	CASSPPGSKKETQYF
TRBV2	NA	TRBJ1-4	CASIRGQGEKLFF
TRBV28	once	TRBJ2-7	CASSLVLWRDKTYEQYF
TRBV27	NA	NA	CASSLSPSTHEQYF
TRBV25-1	NA	TRBJ2-7	CASSGYRNPYEQYF
TRBV5-4	NA	TRBJ1-2	CASITTGTGNGYTF
TRBV5-1	once	TRBJ2-6	CASSLEGAGANVLTF
TRBV7-9	NA	TRBJ2-3	CASSLEDGGTQYF
TRBV9	NA	TRBJ1-3	CASSPQGAGSGNTIYF